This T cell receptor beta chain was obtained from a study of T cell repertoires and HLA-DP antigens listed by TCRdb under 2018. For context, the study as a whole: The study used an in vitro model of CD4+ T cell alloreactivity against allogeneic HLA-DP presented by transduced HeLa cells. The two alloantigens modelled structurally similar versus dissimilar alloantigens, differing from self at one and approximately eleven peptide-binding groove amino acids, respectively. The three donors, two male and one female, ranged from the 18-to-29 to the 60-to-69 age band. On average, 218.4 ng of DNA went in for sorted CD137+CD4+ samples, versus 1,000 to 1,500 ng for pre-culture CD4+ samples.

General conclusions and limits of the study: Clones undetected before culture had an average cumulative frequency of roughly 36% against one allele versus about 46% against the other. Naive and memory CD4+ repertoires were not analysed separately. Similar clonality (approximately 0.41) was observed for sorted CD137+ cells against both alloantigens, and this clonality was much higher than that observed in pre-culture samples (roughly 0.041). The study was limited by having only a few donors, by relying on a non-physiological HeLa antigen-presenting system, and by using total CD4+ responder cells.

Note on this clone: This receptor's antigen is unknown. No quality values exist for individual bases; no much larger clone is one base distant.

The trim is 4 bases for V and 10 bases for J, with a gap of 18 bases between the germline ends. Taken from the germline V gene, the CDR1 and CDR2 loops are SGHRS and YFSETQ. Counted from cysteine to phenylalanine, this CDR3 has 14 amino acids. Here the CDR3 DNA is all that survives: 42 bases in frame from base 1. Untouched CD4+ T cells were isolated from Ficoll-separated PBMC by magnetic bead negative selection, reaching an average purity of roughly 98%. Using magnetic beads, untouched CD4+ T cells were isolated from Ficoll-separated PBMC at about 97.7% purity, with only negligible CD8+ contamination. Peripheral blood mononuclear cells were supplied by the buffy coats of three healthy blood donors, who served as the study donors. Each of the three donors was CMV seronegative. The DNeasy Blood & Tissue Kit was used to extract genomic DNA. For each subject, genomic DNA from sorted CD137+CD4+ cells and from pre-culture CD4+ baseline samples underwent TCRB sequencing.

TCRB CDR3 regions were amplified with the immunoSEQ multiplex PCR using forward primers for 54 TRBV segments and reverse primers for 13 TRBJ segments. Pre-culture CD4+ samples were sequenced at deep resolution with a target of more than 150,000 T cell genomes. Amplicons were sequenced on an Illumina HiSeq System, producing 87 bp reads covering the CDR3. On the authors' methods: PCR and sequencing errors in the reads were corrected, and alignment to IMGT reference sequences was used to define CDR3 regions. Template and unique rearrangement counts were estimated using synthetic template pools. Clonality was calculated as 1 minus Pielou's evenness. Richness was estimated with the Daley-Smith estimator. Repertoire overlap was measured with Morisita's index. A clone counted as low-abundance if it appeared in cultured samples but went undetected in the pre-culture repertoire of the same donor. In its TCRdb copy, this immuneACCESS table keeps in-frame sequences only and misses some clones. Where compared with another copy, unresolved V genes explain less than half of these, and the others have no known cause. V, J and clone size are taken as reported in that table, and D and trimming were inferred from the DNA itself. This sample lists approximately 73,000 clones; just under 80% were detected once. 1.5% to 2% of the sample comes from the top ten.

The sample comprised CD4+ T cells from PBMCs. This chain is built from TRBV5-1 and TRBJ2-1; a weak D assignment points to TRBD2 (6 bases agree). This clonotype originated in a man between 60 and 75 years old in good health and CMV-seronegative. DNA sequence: TGCGCCAGCAGCCGATCAGAACTAGCAGGGGAGCAGTTCTTC. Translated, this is CASSRSELAGEQFF.